This T cell receptor (beta chain) comes out of a study of blood T cell repertoires in COVID-19. Overall study context: The United States, Italy and Spain provided the acute and convalescent COVID-19 samples. Sample material is recorded as cDNA or gDNA derived from T cells, B-cell-depleted T cells, or PBMCs.

This clone was seen only once. Germline V CDR1 and CDR2: KGHSH, LQKENI. Trimming pared 1 base from V and 6 bases from J, leaving 9 bases between. This CDR3 spans 13 amino acids. As processed by the authors: Amplification from reference gene primers served as the basis for estimated nucleated cell counts. The table came from immunoSEQ multiplex PCR; TCRdb's copy has only in-frame clones and leaves some out. That table supplies the V and J calls and clone size; D and trimming were determined from the DNA. In the table there are about 400,000 clones, 80% to 90% of which are singletons. Sequencing was done on a sample of peripheral blood. The clonotype was recovered from a woman aged 30 to 39 with active or convalescent COVID-19. J is TRBJ1-1 and V is TRBV18; no firm D call. The CDR3 nucleotides read TGTGCCAGCTCACCACAGGAGAGCGCTGAAGCTTTCTTT. Translation: CASSPQESAEAFF.